The rows below give T cell receptor beta chains drawn from one sample of a study of cytomegalovirus exposure and HLA in healthy donors. Data came from immunoSEQ multiplex PCR; TCRdb stores just in-frame clones and leaves some out. The data show under 250,000 clones, 83% seen once. Source material: PBMCs. The receptor set was obtained from a woman in her late teens or twenties in good health and CMV-seronegative. Each CDR3 is given with its conserved first and last residue. D genes are given only for firm matches. Clone size appears in some rows only: once, few, many, or a class for an expanded clone.

size	J	D	V	DNA	CDR3
many	TRBJ1-2	.	TRBV28	TGTGCCAGCAGTGTGAACTATGGCTACACCTTC	CASSVNYGYTF
once	TRBJ2-1	.	TRBV10-3	TGTGCCATCGGGACGGGCGTCTACAATGAGCAGTTCTTC	CAIGTGVYNEQFF
.	TRBJ1-2	.	TRBV2	TGTGCCAGCCGGGAGGTCTGGAACAGCAAAGGATATTATGGCTACACCTTC	CASREVWNSKGYYGYTF
.	TRBJ2-1	TRBD2	TRBV7-9	TGTGCCAGCTTGGGACTAGCGAGGTCTGTCGGTGAGCAGTTCTTC	CASLGLARSVGEQFF
.	TRBJ2-7	TRBD1	TRBV30	TGTGCCTGGAGTCCTGGACAGGGGTCGTTGGAGCAGTACTTC	CAWSPGQGSLEQYF
.	TRBJ2-2	TRBD2	TRBV30	TGTGCCTGGCGTAGGGGACTAAACACCGGGGAGCTGTTTTTT	CAWRRGLNTGELFF
once	TRBJ2-6	TRBD1	TRBV28	TGTGCCAGCAGCATCGGGACAGGGAAGAGCTCTGGGGCCAACGTCCTGACTTTC	CASSIGTGKSSGANVLTF
few	TRBJ1-2	TRBD1	TRBV19	TGTGCCAGTGCCGGGACAGCCCTACACTATGGCTACACCTTC	CASAGTALHYGYTF
.	TRBJ2-3	.	TRBV27	TGTGCCATTGGGGGCGGGTGGGGGACAGATACGCAGTATTTT	CAIGGGWGTDTQYF
.	TRBJ1-2	TRBD1	TRBV30	TGTGCCTGGAGACAGGGGTATGGCGGCTACACCTTC	CAWRQGYGGYTF
.	TRBJ1-5	.	TRBV15	TGTGCCACCAGCAGGGCGGGCCTGTCGAATCAGCCCCAGCATTTT	CATSRAGLSNQPQHF
.	TRBJ2-1	.	TRBV9	TGTGCCAGCAGCGTTTCCCAGGTAGCGGAAAATGAGCAGTTCTTC	CASSVSQVAENEQFF
once	TRBJ1-5	.	TRBV6-5	TGTGCCAGCCGACGGACAAACAATCAGCCCCAGCATTTT	CASRRTNNQPQHF
.	TRBJ1-2	.	TRBV6-5	TGTGCCAGCAGGCCCGGGACCCCATCCTATGGCTACACCTTC	CASRPGTPSYGYTF
.	TRBJ1-2	TRBD1	TRBV19	TGTGCCACTCGAGACAGGGACTATGGCTACACCTTC	CATRDRDYGYTF
.	TRBJ1-1	TRBD1	TRBV6-5	TGTGCCAGCAGAATGGACAGGGTGGACACTGAAGCTTTCTTT	CASRMDRVDTEAFF
.	TRBJ1-4	.	TRBV27	TGTGCCAGCAGTCCACTATCGCTCTCCCGACCCCGGGGCGAAAAACTGTTTTTT	CASSPLSLSRPRGEKLFF
.	TRBJ1-5	TRBD1	TRBV27	TGTGCCAGCAGTCTCGGACAGGGGGGGGATCAGCCCCAGCATTTT	CASSLGQGGDQPQHF
.	TRBJ1-4	.	TRBV30	TGTGCCTGGAATACCCCAGGGGCCCCGAATGAAAAACTGTTTTTT	CAWNTPGAPNEKLFF
few	TRBJ1-1	.	TRBV4-1	TGCGCCAGCAGCCAAGGCAGGTCGGGGGGGAACACTGAAGCTTTCTTT	CASSQGRSGGNTEAFF
.	TRBJ2-3	TRBD2	TRBV25-1	TGTGCCTCCATAGCGGGCGATACGCAGTATTTT	CASIAGDTQYF
.	TRBJ2-5	.	TRBV30	TGTGCCTGGAGATCCCAAAAAGAGACCCAGTACTTC	CAWRSQKETQYF
.	TRBJ1-5	TRBD1	TRBV30	TGTGCCTGGAGCTTACTCCAGGGGGTCGTTCAGCCCCAGCATTTT	CAWSLLQGVVQPQHF
.	TRBJ1-1	.	TRBV29-1	TGCAGCGTTGAAACAAACACTGAAGCTTTCTTT	CSVETNTEAFF
.	TRBJ2-7	TRBD1	TRBV5-6	TGTGCCAGCAGCCCCGGGACAGGGATGCACGAGCAGTACTTC	CASSPGTGMHEQYF
.	TRBJ1-4	.	TRBV4-2	TGTGCCAGCAGCCGGTCAACTAATGAAAAACTGTTTTTT	CASSRSTNEKLFF
.	TRBJ2-6	TRBD1	TRBV5-6	TGTGCCAGCAGCTTGCTCGGGACAGGAGTCTCTGGGGCCAACGTCCTGACTTTC	CASSLLGTGVSGANVLTF
.	TRBJ2-1	TRBD2	TRBV2	TGTGCCAGCAGTGGAGTGCTAGCGGGGCCTCCGTCGGATGAGCAGTTCTTC	CASSGVLAGPPSDEQFF
.	TRBJ2-1	TRBD2	TRBV18	TGTGCCAGCTCATCCGGGACTAGCGCGACGTTCTTGTCGTCAGGGCAGTTCTTC	CASSSGTSATFLSSGQFF
once	TRBJ2-2	TRBD1	TRBV6-4	TGTGCCAGCAAGGGACAGGGTGACACCGGGGAGCTGTTTTTT	CASKGQGDTGELFF
.	TRBJ2-3	TRBD2	TRBV6-1	TGTGCCAGCAGGCGGGAGCTGTCAGCAGATACGCAGTATTTT	CASRRELSADTQYF
.	TRBJ1-1	TRBD1	TRBV30	TGTGCCTCCCAGAATCCGGGACAGGGGCGTTACACTGAAGCTTTCTTT	CASQNPGQGRYTEAFF
.	TRBJ1-1	.	TRBV25-1	TGTGCCAGCAACGGGGTAGTGGACACTGAAGCTTTCTTT	CASNGVVDTEAFF
.	TRBJ2-1	TRBD2	TRBV6-5	TGTGCCAGCAGTCTAGCGGGAGTCCGCAATGAGCAGTTCTTC	CASSLAGVRNEQFF
many	TRBJ1-2	.	TRBV28	TGTGCCAGCAGTTTATGGGACAACTATGGCTACACCTTC	CASSLWDNYGYTF
.	TRBJ1-5	TRBD1	TRBV19	TGTGCCAACGGACAGGGAGGTCAGCCCCAGCATTTT	CANGQGGQPQHF
.	TRBJ1-1	.	TRBV10-2	TGCGCCAGCAGCCGGGTCCTGGCGGACACTGAAGCTTTCTTT	CASSRVLADTEAFF
.	TRBJ2-7	TRBD1	TRBV7-9	TGTGCCAGCAGCATAAGGACAGGTCCCGAGCAGTACTTC	CASSIRTGPEQYF
once	TRBJ2-5	.	TRBV2	TGTGCCAGCAGTGAAGCGCTTGGGGGGGCCGGAGAGACCCAGTACTTC	CASSEALGGAGETQYF
.	TRBJ2-4	TRBD2	TRBV2	TGTGCCAGCAGTAGCGGGAGCGCTCAGTACTTC	CASSSGSAQYF
.	TRBJ2-1	.	TRBV28	TGTGCCAGCTATCCCGGCAGGGCAAACAATGAGCAGTTCTTC	CASYPGRANNEQFF
.	TRBJ1-1	TRBD1	TRBV29-1	TGCAGCTCTTGGACAGGGAACACTGAAGCTTTCTTT	CSSWTGNTEAFF
.	TRBJ1-1	.	TRBV10-3	TGTGCCATCAGTGTTAGGCCCTCGAACACTGAAGCTTTCTTT	CAISVRPSNTEAFF
.	TRBJ2-3	TRBD1	TRBV27	TGTGCCAGCAGTCCAGGGGCCGGGACAGGGAAGGATACGCAGTATTTT	CASSPGAGTGKDTQYF
.	TRBJ1-2	TRBD1	TRBV27	TGTGCCACCAAGACAGGGTACCGCGGAGGCTACACCTTC	CATKTGYRGGYTF
.	TRBJ2-5	TRBD2	TRBV4-2	TGTGCCAGCAGCCCTAGCGGGGGTAGGGAGACCCAGTACTTC	CASSPSGGRETQYF
.	TRBJ2-5	TRBD2	TRBV28	TGTGCCAGCAGACCCAGCGGGAGGCCAGAGACCCAGTACTTC	CASRPSGRPETQYF
.	TRBJ2-5	.	TRBV30	TGTGCCTGGAGGTGGCAAGAGACCCAGTACTTC	CAWRWQETQYF
.	TRBJ2-1	.	TRBV4-1	TGCGCCAGCAGCCTCAGGGACAATGAGCAGTTCTTC	CASSLRDNEQFF
.	TRBJ1-1	.	TRBV27	TGTGCCAGCAACCCGGGCCCTAACACTGAAGCTTTCTTT	CASNPGPNTEAFF
.	TRBJ2-5	TRBD1	TRBV7-8	TGTGCCAGCAGCTTCCGGACAGGGGAGGAAGAGACCCAGTACTTC	CASSFRTGEEETQYF